These 30 T cell receptor beta chains were all obtained from the same sample, sequenced in a study of sequential checkpoint blockade in melanoma (dated by TCRdb to between 2018 and 2021). The treatment or condition label for this specimen denotes: randomized to nivolumab then ipilimumab (arm A) or the reverse (arm B). The library was made by the immunoSEQ multiplex PCR assay. Held by TCRdb, this immuneACCESS table contains in-frame sequences only and omits some clones. Under half of the omission traces to an unresolved V gene where checked; the cause of the rest is unknown. This sample lists under 13,000 clones; 56% were detected once. The leading ten clones occupy roughly a sixth of the sample. This specimen consisted of CD8+ T cells sorted from blood (inferred from file names), obtained from a patient given nivolumab and ipilimumab in sequence. These receptors were collected from a human donor with melanoma.

V is TRBV29-1 and J is TRBJ2-3; no clear D gene. Trimming took 3 bases from V and 4 from J, leaving 8 bases between them. The CDR3 spans 12 residues. CDR1 is SQVTM, CDR2 ANQGSEA, per germline. For the CDR3, the DNA is TGCAGCGTTGAGCAGTTCCCAGATACGCAGTATTTT. It is translated as CSVEQFPDTQYF.

The chain uses TRBV7-9 and TRBJ2-7, with D perhaps TRBD2 (5 bases). Germline CDR1 and CDR2: SEHNR and FQNEAQ (reference sequence). This CDR3 region has 16 residues. V lost 5 bases and J 5 bases, leaving 22 bases between the germline ends. The CDR3 nucleotides are TGTGCCAGCAGCCCACCGGCCGGGGAAAGTTATGACGAGCAGTACTTC. This gives the protein CASSPPAGESYDEQYF. Based on the CDR3 plus reference TRBV7-9 and TRBJ2-7, the full variable domain is DTGVSQNPRHKITKRGQNVTFRCDPISEHNRLYWYRQTLGQGPEFLTYFQNEAQLEKSRLLSDRFSAERPKGSFSTLEIQRTEQGDSAMYLCASSPPAGESYDEQYFGPGTRLTVT.

This clone showed up just a few times. V gene TRBV30 combines with J gene TRBJ2-7; D possibly corresponds to TRBD1 (6 bases). Germline V gene data show CDR1 as GTSNPN and CDR2 as SVGIG (reference sequence). The CDR3 loop spans 12 amino acids. V gave up 2 bases and J gave up 3 bases, with 8 bases separating them. CDR3 DNA: TGTGCCTGGAGTAGAGGGGGCTACGAGCAGTACTTC. Encoded protein: CAWSRGGYEQYF. The whole variable domain, remainder taken from reference TRBV30 and TRBJ2-7, is SQTIHQWPATLVQPVGSPLSLECTVEGTSNPNLYWYRQAAGRGLQLLFYSVGIGQISSEVPQNLSASRPQDRQFILSSKKLLLSDSGFYLCAWSRGGYEQYFGPGTRLTVT.

The V gene is TRBV7-9, the J gene TRBJ1-5; tentative D call: TRBD1 (5 bases). Deletions cut 5 bases from V and 4 bases from J, with 12 bases between. The CDR3 runs 14 residues. Germline V gene sequence: CDR1 SEHNR, CDR2 FQNEAQ (reference sequence). In DNA form, the CDR3 reads TGTGCCAGCAGCCCAGGGTTCAGTAATCAGCCCCAGCATTTT. It codes for CASSPGFSNQPQHF.

V and J are TRBV2 and TRBJ1-1, with a possible D match to TRBD1 (6 bases). Looked up from germline, CDR1 is SNHLY and CDR2 is FYNNEI. The CDR3 sequence is 12 residues long. The V gene lost 8 bases and the J gene lost 2 bases, with 9 bases spanning the gap. The CDR3: CASGGANTEAFF. Written as DNA, the CDR3 is TGTGCCAGCGGGGGGGCTAACACTGAAGCTTTCTTT.

This chain joins TRBV4-3 and TRBJ2-3; D possibly corresponds to TRBD2 (6 bases). CDR1 LGHNA and CDR2 YSLEER come from the germline V gene. The ends were cut back, 0 bases at V and 2 bases at J, with 12 bases in the middle. The CDR3 contains 16 residues. This chain's CDR3 is CASSQDRGINTDTQYF. The CDR3 nucleotides read TGCGCCAGCAGCCAAGATCGGGGGATAAACACAGATACGCAGTATTTT.

The rearrangement links TRBV4-2 to TRBJ2-7; 10 positions agree with TRBD2. With 0 bases clipped from V and 6 bases from J, the junction kept 8 bases outside the gene matches. This CDR3 comprises 16 residues. Germline CDR1 reads LGHNA; CDR2 reads YNFKEQ. The CDR3 sequence: CASSQDQASGRIEQYF. Written as DNA, the CDR3 is TGTGCCAGCAGCCAAGATCAAGCTAGCGGGAGAATCGAGCAGTACTTC.

The rearrangement uses TRBV27 and TRBJ2-5; TRBD2 matches 9 bases. The DNA end is more similar to TRBJ2-7, so the J call may be wrong. CDR1 is MNHEY, CDR2 SMNVEV, per germline (reference sequence). CDR3 length: 20 residues. DNA of the CDR3: TGTGCCAGCAGGGGGGGAGTCGGGCGGGAGGGCCTTTATAGCTCCTACGAGCAGTACTTC. Its protein product is CASRGGVGREGLYSSYEQYF.

This clone has a single count. This chain links TRBV28 with TRBJ2-7; 10 bases agree with TRBD2. From germline, CDR1 is MDHEN and CDR2 SYDVKM. V lost 8 bases and J lost 2; bases outside the gene matches: 6. The length of the CDR3 is 14 residues. CDR3 protein: CASLEAGGAYEQYF. For the CDR3, the DNA is TGTGCCAGCCTTGAAGCGGGAGGGGCCTACGAGCAGTACTTC.

This chain joins TRBV29-1 and TRBJ2-2; D is possibly TRBD1 (6 bases). Trimming left V 0 bases short and J 7 bases short, with 24 bases between. Germline V gene lookup returns CDR1 SQVTM and CDR2 ANQGSEA. The CDR3 covers 18 residues. CDR3 protein: CSVEELGGSGAFLGELFF. CDR3 DNA: TGCAGCGTTGAAGAATTGGGTGGGTCAGGGGCGTTCCTCGGGGAGCTGTTTTTT.

The CDR3, as DNA: TGTGCCAGCAGTGAAGGACAGGGGAGGACTGAAGCTTTCTTT. Translating gives CASSEGQGRTEAFF. This rearrangement joins TRBV25-1 to TRBJ1-1; 9 bases fit TRBD1. CDR3 length: 14 residues. The trim removed 2 bases at V and 5 bases at J, leaving 3 bases unmatched. Germline V gene data show CDR1 as MGHDK and CDR2 as SYGVNS.

J is TRBJ2-3 and V is TRBV30; 8 bases map to TRBD2. Trimming cost V 4 bases and J 0 bases; bases outside gene matches: 3. The CDR3 totals 14 residues. Germline values: CDR1 GTSNPN, CDR2 SVGIG (reference sequence). Here the CDR3 reads CAWTAGASTDTQYF. Written as DNA, the CDR3 is TGTGCCTGGACAGCGGGAGCTAGCACAGATACGCAGTATTTT.

J is TRBJ1-1 and V is TRBV6-1; D unclear. CDR3 length: 13 amino acids. V was cut by 5 bases and J by 6 bases, with 13 bases left in between. Germline CDR1 reads MNHNS; CDR2 reads SASEGT. CDR3: CASSSFRVAEAFF. The CDR3 bases are TGTGCCAGCAGTTCATTCCGGGTGGCTGAAGCTTTCTTT.

In regard to this clone: Being one base from a much bigger clone, this may be a read error. For the CDR3, the DNA is TGCGCCAGCAGCCAAGCCGCTAGCGGGAGGATTGGAGACACCGGGGAGCTGTTTTTT. Its protein product is CASSQAASGRIGDTGELFF. The rearrangement uses TRBV4-1 and TRBJ2-2; 11 bases align to TRBD2. The germline V gene has CDR1 MGHRA and CDR2 YSYEKL. The CDR3 runs 19 residues. The junction had 10 bases not matched to a gene; V was cut back by 1 base and J by 3 bases.

J is TRBJ2-3 and V is TRBV15; tentative D call: TRBD2 (5 bases). This CDR3 has 15 residues. Germline V lookup: CDR1 LNHNV, CDR2 YYDKDF (reference sequence). The V gene lost 11 bases and the J gene lost 5 bases, with 23 bases spanning the gap. CDR3 sequence: CAPFPAEGAVDTQYF. Here the CDR3 DNA reads TGTGCCCCCTTTCCCGCCGAGGGAGCGGTAGATACGCAGTATTTT.

The J gene is TRBJ2-5, the V gene TRBV28; TRBD2 is a possible D gene (5 bases). Trimming left V 6 bases short and J 1 base short, with 9 bases between. Germline-derived CDR1 and CDR2 are MDHEN and SYDVKM. The CDR3 sequence is 13 residues long. The CDR3: CASSPGVQETQYF. The CDR3, as DNA: TGTGCCAGCAGCCCCGGGGTCCAAGAGACCCAGTACTTC.

Comments on this clone: This CDR3 is also generated by other DNA sequences in the sample. The chain has TRBV27 and TRBJ2-7; D might be TRBD1 (6 bases). Looked up from germline, CDR1 is MNHEY and CDR2 is SMNVEV (reference sequence). Trimming took off 3 bases at V and 3 bases at J, with 12 bases between the two ends. The length of the CDR3 is 14 residues. This CDR3 is CASSLRQGIYEQYF. CDR3 sequence (DNA): TGTGCCAGCAGTTTGAGGCAGGGGATCTACGAGCAGTACTTC.

This clone was seen more than once but under ten times. A much larger clone lies a single base off, so this may be a read error. The rearrangement uses TRBV15 and TRBJ2-5; D could derive from TRBD1 or TRBD2 (7 bases each). From germline, CDR1 is LNHNV and CDR2 YYDKDF (reference sequence). The CDR3 length is 12 residues. CDR3 amino acids: CASRGGGETQYF. DNA for the CDR3: TGTGCCTCCAGGGGGGGAGGAGAGACCCAGTACTTC. The full variable domain, in which reference TRBV15 and TRBJ2-5 provide the parts outside the CDR3, is DAMVIQNPRYQVTQFGKPVTLSCSQTLNHNVMYWYQQKSSQAPKLLFHYYDKDFNNEADTPDNFQSRRPNTSFCFLDIRSPGLGDTAMYLCASRGGGETQYFGPGTRLLVL.

The chain carries TRBV15 and TRBJ2-7; the D is unclear. The V gene lost 10 bases and the J gene lost 4 bases, with 23 bases spanning the gap. Germline lookup yields CDR1 LNHNV and CDR2 YYDKDF (reference sequence). This CDR3 has 15 residues. The CDR3 coding sequence is TGTGCCATCAGTAGCAAGGATAAGACGGCATACGAGCAGTACTTC. It yields the protein CAISSKDKTAYEQYF.

V and J are TRBV4-1 and TRBJ2-4; D is possibly TRBD2 (5 bases). CDR1 MGHRA and CDR2 YSYEKL come from the germline V gene. The germline V and J ends were trimmed by 2 bases and 1 base, with 12 bases remaining between them. CDR3 length equals 16 residues. CDR3 residues: CASSQYEGFAKNIQYF. The CDR3 bases are TGCGCCAGCAGCCAATATGAGGGCTTTGCCAAAAACATTCAGTACTTC.

The gene calls are TRBV19 and TRBJ1-5; perhaps TRBD1 as D (5 bases). The V gene lost 7 bases and the J gene lost 2 bases, with 21 bases spanning the gap. This CDR3 has 17 amino acids. The germline gives CDR1 LNHDA, CDR2 SQIVND (reference sequence). The CDR3 here is CASTQRAGGLGNQPQHF. CDR3 nucleotides: TGTGCCAGTACCCAAAGGGCGGGGGGGTTGGGCAATCAGCCCCAGCATTTT.

The rearrangement links TRBV5-8 to TRBJ1-5; the D is unclear. This CDR3 comprises 16 residues. The germline V gene encodes CDR1 SGHTS and CDR2 YDEGEE. With 3 bases removed from V and 1 base from J, the gap between germline ends came to 14 bases. The chain's CDR3 is CASSSRDPVSNQPQHF. CDR3 DNA: TGTGCCAGCAGCTCCCGGGATCCCGTGAGCAATCAGCCCCAGCATTTT.

A few counts support this clone. J is TRBJ2-7 and V is TRBV15; 7 bases match TRBD2. Germline loops: CDR1 LNHNV, CDR2 YYDKDF (reference sequence). The CDR3 is made up of 19 amino acids. With V trimmed by 1 base and J by 0 bases, 15 bases remained unmatched. CDR3 coding DNA: TGTGCCACCAGCAGAGGTCCGCTAGGGGAAGCGGGGAGCTCCTACGAGCAGTACTTC. This codes for CATSRGPLGEAGSSYEQYF.

The CDR3 DNA is TGCGCCAGCAGCCCCCACACTAGCTCTGGGGAGCTGTTTTTT. Translated, it gives CASSPHTSSGELFF. The chain is built from TRBV4-3 and TRBJ2-2; a possible D gene is TRBD2 (6 bases). Per the germline V gene, CDR1 is LGHNA and CDR2 is YSLEER. The CDR3 length is 14 residues. Trimming removed 4 bases from V and 8 bases from J, with 14 bases in between.

V is TRBV28 and J is TRBJ2-1; 8 bases fit TRBD1. The trim removed 6 bases at V and 8 bases at J, leaving 9 bases unmatched. Germline values: CDR1 MDHEN, CDR2 SYDVKM. The CDR3 has 14 residues. Here the CDR3 DNA reads TGTGCCAGCAGGCGATCGGACAGGGTCGATGAGCAGTTCTTC. This codes for CASRRSDRVDEQFF.

V is TRBV7-2 and J is TRBJ1-1; D is undetermined. Trimming removed 1 base from V and 10 bases from J, with 4 bases in between. Germline V gene data show CDR1 as SGHTA and CDR2 as FQGNSA. This CDR3 is 10 amino acids long. CDR3: CASSLGVAFF. DNA of the CDR3: TGTGCCAGCAGCTTAGGCGTAGCTTTCTTT.

The CDR3 coding sequence is TGTGCCATCAGTGAGGGTTCGGCTAATGAAAAACTGTTTTTT. Its translation: CAISEGSANEKLFF. The chain has TRBV10-3 and TRBJ1-4; D is unclear. Germline CDR1 ENHRY, CDR2 SYGVKD. The CDR3 is 14 amino acids. Trimming stripped 2 bases from V and 3 bases from J, with 7 bases between.

The J gene is TRBJ2-1, the V gene TRBV30, with a weak D call TRBD1 (5 bases). Germline V gene lookup returns CDR1 GTSNPN and CDR2 SVGIG (reference sequence). Trimming shortened V by 8 bases and J by 10 bases, and 15 bases separated the two germline ends. The CDR3 extends over 11 amino acids. CDR3 protein: CAGYSGWEQFF. In DNA form, the CDR3 reads TGTGCCGGCTACTCAGGGTGGGAGCAGTTCTTC.

The CDR3 sequence is CASSQETSDSYEQYF. CDR3 sequence (DNA): TGCGCCAGCAGCCAAGAGACTAGCGACTCCTACGAGCAGTACTTC. The V gene is TRBV4-3, the J gene TRBJ2-7, with 8 bases fitting TRBD2. V was clipped by 0 bases and J by 0 bases; unmatched bases: 1. Germline V CDR1 and CDR2: LGHNA, YSLEER. This CDR3 comprises 15 residues.

The CDR3 DNA sequence: TGTGCCAGCAGTGCCTGCGGGAGGGGGGGGGACAATGAGCAGTTCTTC. It codes for CASSACGRGGDNEQFF. This chain connects TRBV27 to TRBJ2-1, with 9 bases fitting TRBD2. V shed 5 bases, J shed 5 bases, and the junction held 10 bases outside the gene matches. The germline CDR1 and CDR2 sequences are MNHEY and SMNVEV (reference sequence). CDR3 length: 16 residues.